The 17 T cell receptor beta chains given below trace back to one sample, sequenced in a study of blood T cell repertoires in COVID-19. TCRdb's table, derived via immunoSEQ multiplex PCR, lists solely in-frame clones and lacks some. The sample has under 250,000 clones, around 88% seen once. Specimen: peripheral blood. The receptors come from a man at least 80 years old with acute or convalescent COVID-19.

This chain connects TRBV15 to TRBJ2-7; weak D call: TRBD2 (6 bases). CDR3 size: 16 residues. The ends were cut back, 0 bases at V and 6 bases at J, with 18 bases in the middle. Germline V gene sequence: CDR1 LNHNV, CDR2 YYDKDF (reference sequence). Here the CDR3 reads CATSRDGGDLGGEQYF. CDR3 DNA: TGTGCCACCAGCAGAGATGGAGGGGACCTCGGGGGCGAGCAGTACTTC.

The chain uses TRBV19 and TRBJ2-2, with 7 bases aligning to TRBD1. The germline gives CDR1 LNHDA, CDR2 SQIVND (reference sequence). V lost 5 bases, J lost 6 bases, and 6 bases stayed unmatched. The CDR3 contains 14 residues. The CDR3 bases are TGTGCCAGTAGTTTCAACAGGGGTGCCGGGGAGCTGTTTTTT. Residues: CASSFNRGAGELFF.

The chain joins TRBV28 to TRBJ1-2, with TRBD1 identical over 7 bases. V trimming: 5 bases; J trimming: 8 bases; junction bases outside the gene matches: 5. Germline CDR1 and CDR2: MDHEN and SYDVKM. This CDR3 comprises 12 residues. CDR3 nucleotides: TGTGCCAGCAGTGCAGGGGGTGAAGGCTACACCTTC. It is translated as CASSAGGEGYTF.

The chain joins TRBV6-5 to TRBJ2-1; TRBD2 agrees at 11 bases. The CDR3 totals 15 residues. V trimming: 5 bases; J trimming: 9 bases; junction bases outside the gene matches: 9. Germline V gives CDR1 MNHEY, CDR2 SVGAGI. The CDR3 bases are TGTGCCAGCAGTAGGTTAGCGGGAGGGCCTGGTGAGCAGTTCTTC. It encodes CASSRLAGGPGEQFF.

This clone was seen a handful of times. V gene TRBV18 combines with J gene TRBJ2-7; TRBD2 matches at 8 bases. V trimming: 2 bases; J trimming: 2 bases; junction bases outside the gene matches: 2. The CDR3 has 14 residues. The germline V gene encodes CDR1 KGHSH and CDR2 LQKENI. CDR3 in amino acids: CASSPSGSTYEQYF. In nucleotides, the CDR3 is TGTGCCAGCTCACCAAGCGGGAGTACCTACGAGCAGTACTTC. Together with reference TRBV18 and TRBJ2-7, the CDR3 gives the full variable domain: NAGVMQNPRHLVRRRGQEARLRCSPMKGHSHVYWYRQLPEEGLKFMVYLQKENIIDESGMPKERFSAEFPKEGPSILRIQQVVRGDSAAYFCASSPSGSTYEQYFGPGTRLTVT.

V is TRBV3-1 (or the pseudogene TRBV3-2) and J is TRBJ2-1; the match to TRBD2 covers 14 bases. V lost 3 bases, J lost 10 bases, and 5 bases stayed unmatched. The CDR3 consists of 15 residues. Germline values: CDR1 LGHDT, CDR2 YNNKEL (reference sequence). CDR3 coding DNA: TGTGCCAGCAGCCAGACTAGCGGGGGGGCCCGGGAGCAGTTCTTC. Its protein product is CASSQTSGGAREQFF.

The chain has TRBV4-3 and TRBJ2-5; D unresolved. The CDR3 is made up of 12 amino acids. The ends were cut back, 5 bases at V and 7 bases at J, with 11 bases in the middle. CDR1 and CDR2 (germline): LGHNA, YSLEER. In nucleotides, the CDR3 is TGCGCCAGCAGCTCCGTCTCGGGGACCCAGTACTTC. It encodes CASSSVSGTQYF.

About this clone: This CDR3 is also generated by other DNA sequences in the sample. CDR3: CASSQIPGQGYEQYF. The CDR3 DNA reads TGCGCCAGCAGCCAGATACCCGGACAGGGATACGAGCAGTACTTC. V and J are TRBV4-1 and TRBJ2-7; 8 positions agree with TRBD1. Germline V gene sequence: CDR1 MGHRA, CDR2 YSYEKL. Losses at the gene ends were 3 bases for V and 4 bases for J; bases not matched to a gene: 8. The CDR3 has 15 amino acids.

This sequence joins TRBV2 and TRBJ1-4; tentatively, D is TRBD1 (5 bases). Looked up from germline, CDR1 is SNHLY and CDR2 is FYNNEI. V lost 3 bases and J 10 bases, leaving 15 bases between the germline ends. The CDR3 has 14 amino acids. DNA for the CDR3: TGTGCCAGCAGTGAGTTCAGGGAGGGCGGAAAACTGTTTTTT. It translates to CASSEFREGGKLFF.

The chain carries TRBV6-5 and TRBJ2-7, with D perhaps matching TRBD2 (6 bases). The CDR3 runs 13 residues. V lost 2 bases, J lost 1 base, and 6 bases lay in between. CDR1 is MNHEY and CDR2 is SVGAGI in the germline V gene. The CDR3 DNA is TGTGCCAGCAGTTACGGGACTTCCTACGAGCAGTACTTC. This encodes CASSYGTSYEQYF.

V usage is TRBV24-1 and J usage is TRBJ2-5, with TRBD1 matching 7 bases. The length of the CDR3 is 15 residues. V lost 4 bases, J lost 2 bases, and 6 bases stayed unmatched. In germline, CDR1 is KGHDR, CDR2 SFDVKD. The CDR3 DNA is TGTGCCACCAGTGACCCTGGGACAGTTCAAGAGACCCAGTACTTC. Translating it yields CATSDPGTVQETQYF.

The chain links TRBV6-5 to TRBJ2-1; 11 bases fit TRBD1. This CDR3 comprises 15 residues. V gave up 7 bases and J gave up 7 bases; unmatched junction bases: 9. CDR1 is MNHEY and CDR2 is SVGAGI in the germline V gene. CDR3 region: CASTTGTGGLNEQFF. The CDR3 DNA is TGTGCCAGCACCACAGGGACAGGGGGATTGAATGAGCAGTTCTTC.

The chain links TRBV7-2 to TRBJ1-2; D unclear. The CDR3 has 12 amino acids. The germline V gene encodes CDR1 SGHTA and CDR2 FQGNSA. Trimming removed 5 bases from V and 7 bases from J, with 11 bases in between. The CDR3 DNA reads as TGTGCCAGCAGCCCCGGTCCCCGTGGCTACACCTTC. It encodes CASSPGPRGYTF.

A remark on this clone: The junction and the germline gene differ at one end; a read error may be behind it. The chain carries TRBV6-5 and TRBJ1-4; TRBD1 matches 7 bases. This CDR3 has 15 amino acids. CDR1 and CDR2 from the germline V gene are MNHEY and SVGAGI. The CDR3 loop is CVSSDYRGPNEKLFF. In nucleotides, the CDR3 is TGTGTCAGCAGCGATTACAGGGGACCTAATGAAAAACTGTTTTTT.

This clone was seen only a few times. V and J are TRBV30 and TRBJ1-1, with D possibly matching TRBD1 (5 bases). The germline V and J ends were trimmed by 3 bases and 1 base, with 15 bases remaining between them. This CDR3 contains 15 residues. CDR1 and CDR2 (germline): GTSNPN, SVGIG (reference sequence). This CDR3 reads CAWSLRQFSNTEAFF. The DNA of the CDR3 is TGTGCCTGGAGCCTAAGACAGTTTTCGAACACTGAAGCTTTCTTT. Based on the CDR3 plus reference TRBV30 and TRBJ1-1, the full variable domain is SQTIHQWPATLVQPVGSPLSLECTVEGTSNPNLYWYRQAAGRGLQLLFYSVGIGQISSEVPQNLSASRPQDRQFILSSKKLLLSDSGFYLCAWSLRQFSNTEAFFGQGTRLTVV.

The rearrangement uses TRBV9 and TRBJ1-3; the match to TRBD1 covers 7 bases. From germline, CDR1 is SGDLS and CDR2 YYNGEE. The CDR3 length is 15 residues. V shed 2 bases, J shed 0 bases, and the junction held 2 bases outside the gene matches. The CDR3: CASSVDRPSGNTIYF. CDR3 coding DNA: TGTGCCAGCAGCGTGGACAGGCCCTCTGGAAACACCATATATTTT. Using reference TRBV9 and TRBJ1-3 for the parts outside the CDR3, the full variable domain is DSGVTQTPKHLITATGQRVTLRCSPRSGDLSVYWYQQSLDQGLQFLIQYYNGEERAKGNILERFSAQQFPDLHSELNLSSLELGDSALYFCASSVDRPSGNTIYFGEGSWLTVV.

The sample holds one count of this clone. The chain is built from TRBV6-5 and TRBJ2-1, with D maybe TRBD1 (6 bases). The CDR3 length is 13 residues. Germline CDR1 MNHEY, CDR2 SVGAGI. V lost 10 bases to trimming and J lost 7 bases, with 17 bases between them. CDR3 region: CATSPQGTNEQFF. The CDR3 nucleotides are TGTGCCACCTCCCCCCAGGGGACAAATGAGCAGTTCTTC.